One and the same sample provided the 10 T cell receptor beta chains below, sequenced in a study of CD8 T cells in ankylosing spondylitis. Study outcomes and limitations: Ankylosing spondylitis blood appeared to carry a characteristic TCR beta motif of under ten highly homologous variants.

The antigens for these receptors are not known. TCRdb independently ran MiXCR on the 5' RACE reads; one entry per CDR3 protein. The sample carries 350,000 to 450,000 distinct CDR3 sequences, more than 25% recorded once. Material for sequencing was blood, either unsorted or a sorted T cell fraction (not recorded which). The receptors were gathered from a male donor with ankylosing spondylitis.

The chain has TRBV20-1 and TRBJ2-5; D is perhaps TRBD1 or TRBD2 (5 bases each). Germline V gives CDR1 DFQATT, CDR2 SNEGSKA (reference sequence). The CDR3 runs to 14 residues. Trimming took off 6 bases at V and 5 bases at J, with 19 bases between the two ends. CDR3 sequence reads: CSARDPWVEETQYF. The CDR3 nucleotides are TGCAGTGCAAGGGACCCCTGGGTCGAGGAGACCCAGTACTTC.

In this sample, this clonotype turned up a few times. The genes are TRBV19 and TRBJ1-2; a weak D match, TRBD1 (5 bases). The V end was cut by 8 bases, the J end by 0 bases, with 16 bases between. CDR3 length: 15 residues. Germline V lookup: CDR1 LNHDA, CDR2 SQIVND (reference sequence). The CDR3 loop is CASQTGHFANYGYTF. Written as DNA, the CDR3 is TGTGCCAGTCAGACCGGACACTTTGCTAACTATGGCTACACCTTC.

The chain links TRBV5-1 to TRBJ2-3; 8 nucleotides match TRBD2. The V gene end was trimmed by 4 bases and the J gene end by 2 bases; junction bases not matched to a gene: 3. The CDR3 extends over 14 amino acids. CDR1 is SGHRS, CDR2 YFSETQ, per germline. This CDR3 is CASSTGLATDTQYF. The CDR3 nucleotides are TGCGCCAGCAGCACAGGACTAGCCACAGATACGCAGTATTTT.

There are a few counts of this clonotype. J is TRBJ2-1 and V is TRBV10-3, with D unclear. Per germline, CDR1 ENHRY and CDR2 SYGVKD. This CDR3 contains 12 residues. V dropped 5 bases and J dropped 0 bases, with 2 bases sitting between them. This chain's CDR3 is CAISSSYNEQFF. The CDR3 region has the DNA TGTGCCATCAGTAGCTCCTACAATGAGCAGTTCTTC.

This clonotype was counted only a few times. The CDR3 DNA is TGTGCCAGCAGCTCAGCGGTGCCAGATACGCAGTATTTT. As protein: CASSSAVPDTQYF. This chain uses TRBV7-7 with TRBJ2-3, with D maybe TRBD2 (5 bases). Germline CDR1 and CDR2: SSHAT and FNYEAQ (reference sequence). The V and J ends lost 4 bases and 4 bases respectively, with 9 bases between them. The CDR3 spans 13 residues.

The chain joins TRBV4-1 to TRBJ2-1; TRBD2 aligns across 8 bases. The junction had 8 bases not matched to a gene; V was cut back by 2 bases and J by 8 bases. Germline V gives CDR1 MGHRA, CDR2 YSYEKL. The CDR3 spans 15 residues. The CDR3 sequence is CASSQFETSVYEQFF. For the CDR3, the DNA is TGCGCCAGCAGCCAATTCGAGACTAGCGTCTATGAGCAGTTCTTC.

This chain connects TRBV10-3 to TRBJ1-2, with unresolved D. Trimming left V 0 bases short and J 4 bases short, with 9 bases between. This CDR3 contains 14 residues. Per the germline V gene, CDR1 is ENHRY and CDR2 is SYGVKD. As DNA, the CDR3 is TGTGCCATCAGTGAGTCTGAGGGCATCTATGGCTACACCTTC. This codes for CAISESEGIYGYTF.

V and J are TRBV20-1 and TRBJ1-1; possible D gene TRBD1, 5 bases. V was shortened by 0 bases and J by 2 bases, with 13 bases between the two germline ends. Germline CDR1 and CDR2: DFQATT and SNEGSKA (reference sequence). The CDR3 has 15 residues. CDR3 DNA: TGCAGTGCTAGAGATCCCGGAGGGACCAACACTGAAGCTTTCTTT. It yields the protein CSARDPGGTNTEAFF.

This clonotype was seen only a few times. The rearrangement links TRBV20-1 to TRBJ1-2; D may be TRBD1 (6 bases). Per germline, CDR1 DFQATT and CDR2 SNEGSKA (reference sequence). The CDR3 has 13 amino acids. Trimming shortened V by 6 bases and J by 0 bases, and 11 bases separated the two germline ends. The CDR3 DNA follows: TGCAGTGCCGAAGGGGGAGCTAACTATGGCTACACCTTC. It translates to CSAEGGANYGYTF.

The chain is built from TRBV12-3 or TRBV12-4 and TRBJ1-2; D uncertain. Trimming cost V 0 bases and J 6 bases, with 17 bases left between them. There are 16 residues in the CDR3. CDR3 nucleotide sequence: TGTGCCAGCAGTTTAGCGCCTGGCTACGGACGACATGGCTACACCTTC. Its translation: CASSLAPGYGRHGYTF.